The 21 T cell receptor beta chains below come from one sample, sequenced in a study of CD8 T cells in Susac syndrome. The RNA input was roughly 0.45 to 1 ug, and it was reverse transcribed with random hexamers. Each CDR3 protein gets one entry after TCRdb re-called the immunoSEQ multiplex PCR reads with MiXCR. The table includes fewer than 90,000 distinct CDR3 sequences, over 85% detected once. The sample was CD8+ T cells from PBMCs. The receptor set was obtained from a human donor with Susac syndrome.

This chain joins TRBV4-1 and TRBJ2-1; TRBD2 matches 13 bases. This CDR3 has 15 residues. Germline V gives CDR1 MGHRA, CDR2 YSYEKL. Unmatched junction bases numbered 2, after V lost 1 base and J lost 8 bases. CDR3 residues: CASSQGLAGGYEQFF. The CDR3 DNA reads TGCGCCAGCAGCCAAGGACTAGCGGGAGGTTATGAGCAGTTCTTC.

The chain combines TRBV29-1 with TRBJ1-2; the D is unclear. This CDR3 contains 12 residues. The germline gives CDR1 SQVTM, CDR2 ANQGSEA. V was trimmed by 7 bases and J by 6 bases, leaving 15 bases between them. This CDR3 is CSAIGEENGYTF. The CDR3 nucleotides are TGCAGCGCCATTGGGGAGGAGAATGGCTACACCTTC.

V and J are TRBV4-3 and TRBJ2-7, with 7 bases aligning to TRBD2. The germline CDR1 and CDR2 sequences are LGHNA and YSLEER. The CDR3 contains 15 residues. V dropped 3 bases and J dropped 3; count of bases not matched to a gene: 8. In nucleotides, the CDR3 is TGCGCCAGCAGCCAGGGTGCGGGAGAGGTCTACGAGCAGTACTTC. It encodes CASSQGAGEVYEQYF.

This clonotype showed up just a few times. The gene calls are TRBV10-3 and TRBJ2-1; TRBD2 agrees at 10 bases. V dropped 2 bases and J dropped 2; count of bases not matched to a gene: 3. Germline V gene data show CDR1 as ENHRY and CDR2 as SYGVKD. The CDR3 runs 16 residues. The DNA for the CDR3 is TGTGCCATCAGTGAGCGCCTAGCGGGAGCCTACAATGAGCAGTTCTTC. This sequence encodes CAISERLAGAYNEQFF.

This clonotype has only one observation. CDR3 coding DNA: TGCAGTGCTAGAGTTCAGGGAAGTTATGGCTACACCTTC. It translates to CSARVQGSYGYTF. V gene TRBV20-1 combines with J gene TRBJ1-2, with D possibly TRBD1 on 5 matching bases. Trimming stripped 1 base from V and 5 bases from J, with 11 bases between. The CDR3 covers 13 residues. Germline assignment: CDR1 DFQATT and CDR2 SNEGSKA (reference sequence).

The chain is built from TRBV19 and TRBJ2-1; 9 bases align to TRBD2. Losses at the gene ends were 5 bases for V and 13 bases for J; bases not matched to a gene: 6. The CDR3 consists of 12 residues. The germline gives CDR1 LNHDA, CDR2 SQIVND (reference sequence). The CDR3 protein is CASSPPAGGQFF. The CDR3 nucleotides are TGTGCCAGTAGTCCACCAGCGGGGGGACAGTTCTTC.

The chain uses TRBV3-1 and TRBJ2-1; a weak D match, TRBD2 (7 bases). V lost 5 bases and J lost 4, with 21 bases in between. Germline loops: CDR1 LGHDT, CDR2 YNNKEL (reference sequence). CDR3 length: 17 residues. CDR3 region: CASSFQGGGGWYNEQFF. DNA for the CDR3: TGTGCCAGCAGCTTTCAAGGAGGGGGGGGTTGGTACAATGAGCAGTTCTTC.

The chain employs TRBV11-2 and TRBJ2-1, with 7 bases that match TRBD2. Looked up from germline, CDR1 is SGHAT and CDR2 is FQNNGV. The J segment lost 0 bases and the V segment lost 5 bases, leaving 4 bases of the junction unmatched. This CDR3 contains 15 residues. Here the CDR3 DNA reads TGTGCCAGCAGCGAGCGGGGTAGCTCCTACAATGAGCAGTTCTTC. Amino acid sequence: CASSERGSSYNEQFF.

The J gene is TRBJ2-1, the V gene TRBV4-1; TRBD1 aligns across 9 bases. The CDR3 spans 16 residues. After removal of 0 bases from V and 3 bases from J, the junction contained 3 bases not matched to a gene. Germline V gives CDR1 MGHRA, CDR2 YSYEKL. CDR3 amino acids: CASSQDRDRDYNEQFF. CDR3 DNA: TGCGCCAGCAGCCAAGATCGGGACAGGGACTACAATGAGCAGTTCTTC.

The rearrangement uses TRBV6-5 and TRBJ2-2; no definite D call. The CDR3 contains 14 residues. Germline assignment: CDR1 MNHEY and CDR2 SVGAGI. The V gene lost 2 bases and the J gene lost 7 bases, with 11 bases spanning the gap. The CDR3 sequence is CASSYGYGGGELFF. The CDR3 DNA reads as TGTGCCAGCAGTTACGGCTATGGTGGCGGGGAGCTGTTTTTT.

The chain carries TRBV6-5 and TRBJ1-2, with TRBD1 matching 7 bases. Germline V gene lookup returns CDR1 MNHEY and CDR2 SVGAGI. V trimming: 2 bases; J trimming: 3 bases; junction bases outside the gene matches: 12. This CDR3 is 17 amino acids long. The CDR3 nucleotides read TGTGCCAGCAGTTACCCCCGGGGAGGGGGCGCTGACTATGGCTACACCTTC. Its translation is CASSYPRGGGADYGYTF.

The J gene is TRBJ2-7, the V gene TRBV4-3, with D possibly TRBD2 on 5 matching bases. Germline CDR1 LGHNA, CDR2 YSLEER. The V end was cut by 1 base, the J end by 3 bases, with 10 bases between. The CDR3 contains 14 residues. Written as DNA, the CDR3 is TGCGCCAGCAGCCAAGGTCGGGGTGGCTACGAGCAGTACTTC. Amino acids: CASSQGRGGYEQYF.

The chain couples TRBV23-1 to TRBJ2-3, with 8 bases matching TRBD2. TRBV23-1 is an open reading frame whose function is uncertain. CDR3 length equals 14 residues. V was pared by 8 bases and J by 4 bases, with 8 bases of the junction left unmatched. For the CDR3, the DNA is TGCGCCAGCCCTGTTAGCGGGGAGGCAGATACGCAGTATTTT. As protein: CASPVSGEADTQYF.

CDR3 in DNA: TGTGCCAGTAGTACGGCATCCTGGGTGGGGAATCAGCCCCAGCATTTT. Translating it yields CASSTASWVGNQPQHF. The chain joins TRBV19 to TRBJ1-5; D unresolved. Germline loops: CDR1 LNHDA, CDR2 SQIVND (reference sequence). The CDR3 consists of 16 residues. Trimming took 4 bases from V and 4 from J, leaving 17 bases between them.

This chain links TRBV18 with TRBJ2-7; D unclear. This CDR3 comprises 15 residues. Germline CDR1 KGHSH, CDR2 LQKENI. The V gene lost 2 bases and the J gene lost 0 bases, with 11 bases spanning the gap. CDR3 nucleotide sequence: TGTGCCAGCTCACCAACTAAGGAAGGCTCCTACGAGCAGTACTTC. Translation: CASSPTKEGSYEQYF.

This chain joins TRBV27 and TRBJ1-5, with D perhaps matching TRBD1 (6 bases). This CDR3 region has 13 residues. Between the trimmed V and J ends, which lost 4 bases and 6 bases, there was a span of 10 bases. Germline-derived CDR1 and CDR2 are MNHEY and SMNVEV (reference sequence). The CDR3 region is CASSWDNIQPQHF. The CDR3 nucleotides read TGTGCCAGCAGTTGGGACAACATTCAGCCCCAGCATTTT.

This chain links TRBV10-2 with TRBJ1-2, with D possibly being TRBD1 (5 bases). This CDR3 region has 17 residues. Trimming took 7 bases from V and 2 from J, leaving 23 bases between them. Germline V CDR1 and CDR2: WSHSY, SAAADI. This CDR3 is CASTVTRDGFGNYGYTF. The CDR3 coding sequence is TGCGCCAGCACCGTAACAAGGGACGGCTTCGGAAACTATGGCTACACCTTC.

In this sample, this clonotype turned up once. The CDR3 nucleotides read TGCGCCAGCAGCCAAGAAGTCGGTAACTATGGCTACACCTTC. Translating it yields CASSQEVGNYGYTF. This rearrangement joins TRBV4-3 to TRBJ1-2; D is ambiguous. CDR1 is LGHNA, CDR2 YSLEER, per germline. The CDR3 is 14 residues long. Trimming took off 0 bases at V and 1 base at J, with 6 bases between the two ends.

The chain links TRBV6-2 or TRBV6-3 to TRBJ2-3, with D unresolved. This CDR3 contains 14 residues. V lost 0 bases and J 5 bases, leaving 9 bases between the germline ends. Germline V gene data show CDR1 as MNHEY and CDR2 as SVGEGT. CDR3 coding DNA: TGTGCCAGCAGTTACTCTCCAGAGGTAGATACGCAGTATTTT. Encoded protein: CASSYSPEVDTQYF.

This chain uses TRBV6-5 with TRBJ1-1; D remains unclear. The CDR3 is 14 residues long. The V end lost 4 bases, the J end lost 4 bases, and 13 bases lay between the germline ends. Germline CDR1 reads MNHEY; CDR2 reads SVGAGI. The CDR3 nucleotides read TGTGCCAGCAGTTCCCGTGATGGGAGCACTGAAGCTTTCTTT. This codes for CASSSRDGSTEAFF.

Turning to this clonotype: One end of the junction fails to match germline, which may point to a read error. The rearrangement joins TRBV15 to TRBJ1-5; TRBD1 aligns across 9 bases. The CDR3 contains 14 residues. Germline V gene lookup returns CDR1 LNHNV and CDR2 YYDKDF (reference sequence). CDR3 residues: CATSGDRGDQPQHF. Written as DNA, the CDR3 is TGTGCCACCAGCGGAGACAGGGGGGACCAGCCCCAGCATTTT. The variable domain in full, with the rest retrieved from reference TRBV15 and TRBJ1-5, is DAMVIQNPRYQVTQFGKPVTLSCSQTLNHNVMYWYQQKSSQAPKLLFHYYDKDFNNEADTPDNFQSRRPNTSFCFLDIRSPGLGDTAMYLCATSGDRGDQPQHFGDGTRLSIL.